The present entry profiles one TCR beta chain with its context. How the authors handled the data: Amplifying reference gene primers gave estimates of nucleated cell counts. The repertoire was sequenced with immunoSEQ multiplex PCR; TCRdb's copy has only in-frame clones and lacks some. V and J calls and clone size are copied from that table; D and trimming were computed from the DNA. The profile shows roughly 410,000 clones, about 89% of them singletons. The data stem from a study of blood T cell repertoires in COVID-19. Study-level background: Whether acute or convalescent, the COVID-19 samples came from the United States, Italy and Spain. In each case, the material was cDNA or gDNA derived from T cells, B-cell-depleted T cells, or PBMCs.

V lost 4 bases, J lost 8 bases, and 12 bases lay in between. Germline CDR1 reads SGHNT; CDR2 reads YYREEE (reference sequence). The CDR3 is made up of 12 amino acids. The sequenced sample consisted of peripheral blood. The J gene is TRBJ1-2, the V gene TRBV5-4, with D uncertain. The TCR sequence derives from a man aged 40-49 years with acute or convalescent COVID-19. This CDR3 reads CASSPRVEGYTF. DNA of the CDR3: TGTGCCAGCAGCCCTCGGGTGGAGGGCTACACCTTC.